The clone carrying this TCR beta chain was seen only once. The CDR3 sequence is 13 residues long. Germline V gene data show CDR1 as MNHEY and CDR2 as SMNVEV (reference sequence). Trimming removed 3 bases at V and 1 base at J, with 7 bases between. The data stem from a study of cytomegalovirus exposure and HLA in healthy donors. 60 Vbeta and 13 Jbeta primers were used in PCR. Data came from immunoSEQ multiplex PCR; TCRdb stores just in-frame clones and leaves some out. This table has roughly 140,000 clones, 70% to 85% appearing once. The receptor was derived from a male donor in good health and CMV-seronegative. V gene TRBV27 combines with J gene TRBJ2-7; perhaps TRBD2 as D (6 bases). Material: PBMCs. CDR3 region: CASSLEGSYEQYF. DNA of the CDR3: TGTGCCAGCAGTTTGGAGGGGTCCTACGAGCAGTACTTC.